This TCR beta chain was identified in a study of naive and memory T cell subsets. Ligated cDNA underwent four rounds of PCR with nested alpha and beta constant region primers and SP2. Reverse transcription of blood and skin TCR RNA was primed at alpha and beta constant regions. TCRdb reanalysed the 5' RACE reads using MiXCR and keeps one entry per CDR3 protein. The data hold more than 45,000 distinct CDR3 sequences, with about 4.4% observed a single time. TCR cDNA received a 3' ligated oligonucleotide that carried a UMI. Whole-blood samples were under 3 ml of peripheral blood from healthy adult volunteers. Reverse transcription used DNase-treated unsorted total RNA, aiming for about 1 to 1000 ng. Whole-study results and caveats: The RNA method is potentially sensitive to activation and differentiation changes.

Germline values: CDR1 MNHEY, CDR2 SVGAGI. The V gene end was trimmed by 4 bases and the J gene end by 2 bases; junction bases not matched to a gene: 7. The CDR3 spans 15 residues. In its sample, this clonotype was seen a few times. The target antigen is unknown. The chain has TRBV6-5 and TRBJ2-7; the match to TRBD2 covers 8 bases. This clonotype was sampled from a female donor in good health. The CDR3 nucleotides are TGTGCCAGCAGTTCCGGAAGCGGGAGAGCCTACGAGCAGTACTTC. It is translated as CASSSGSGRAYEQYF.